This entry describes one T cell receptor (beta chain). Its specificity is unknown. The sample originates from a study of post-analysis software for immune sequencing data. The TCR beta cDNA libraries carried unique molecular identifiers. TCRdb independently ran MiXCR on the PCR reads; one entry per CDR3 protein. Among around 180,000 distinct CDR3 sequences listed, 30% were seen once. The CDR3 has 15 residues. Looked up from germline, CDR1 is LGHDT and CDR2 is YNNKEL (reference sequence). Study results and caveats: Comparison with controls showed significantly lower normalized Chao1 diversity in multiple sclerosis patients. Compared with controls, patients had more of roughly five TRBV segments, including TRBV5-6, TRBV5-1 and TRBV20-1.

The clonotype was recovered from a girl aged 10-17 years with multiple sclerosis. The sequenced sample was blood. The chain joins TRBV3-1 to TRBJ2-4, with D possibly being TRBD1 (6 bases). The J call could be wrong; TRBJ2-5 is a better fit for the DNA end. The chain's CDR3 is CASSLAGTREETQYF. CDR3 DNA sequence: TGTGCCAGCAGCTTGGCCGGGACACGGGAAGAGACCCAGTACTTC.